The TCR beta chain under discussion was sequenced for a study of blood T cells in healthy people across ages. It was with a sample-barcoded 5' primer and a J-beta primer mix that a second PCR of roughly 6 to 11 cycles was run. TCRdb analysed the 5' RACE reads with MiXCR anew, one entry per CDR3 protein. The sample yields about 730,000 distinct CDR3 sequences, approximately 43% seen once. Trimming pared 4 bases from V and 4 bases from J, leaving 18 bases between. From germline, CDR1 is SQVTM and CDR2 ANQGSEA. The CDR3 covers 15 residues. This receptor was identified in a woman aged 60-75 years in good health. Material: blood. V and J are TRBV29-1 and TRBJ2-3; D remains unclear. The CDR3 reads CSVGVGRVDPDTQYF. Written as DNA, the CDR3 is TGCAGCGTTGGTGTAGGACGGGTAGACCCAGATACGCAGTATTTT.